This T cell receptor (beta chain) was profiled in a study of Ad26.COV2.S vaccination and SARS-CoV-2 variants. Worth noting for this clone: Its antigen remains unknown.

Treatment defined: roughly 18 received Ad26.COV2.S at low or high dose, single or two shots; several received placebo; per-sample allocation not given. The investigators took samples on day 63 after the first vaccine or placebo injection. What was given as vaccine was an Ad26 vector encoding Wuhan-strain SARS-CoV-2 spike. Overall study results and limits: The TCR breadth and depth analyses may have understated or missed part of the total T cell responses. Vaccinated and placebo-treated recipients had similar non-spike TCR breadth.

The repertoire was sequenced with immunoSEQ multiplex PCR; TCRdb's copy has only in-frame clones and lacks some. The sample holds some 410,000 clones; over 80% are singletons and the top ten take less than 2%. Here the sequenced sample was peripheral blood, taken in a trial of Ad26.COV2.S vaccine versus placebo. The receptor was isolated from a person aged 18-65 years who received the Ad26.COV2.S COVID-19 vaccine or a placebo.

The CDR3 loop is CASSIRAGELFF. The CDR3 DNA reads as TGTGCCAGTAGTATCAGGGCCGGGGAGCTGTTTTTT. J is TRBJ2-2 and V is TRBV19; D may be TRBD1 (5 bases). The CDR3 has 12 amino acids. CDR1 and CDR2 from the germline V gene are LNHDA and SQIVND (reference sequence). V was clipped by 3 bases and J by 6 bases, with 5 bases between them.